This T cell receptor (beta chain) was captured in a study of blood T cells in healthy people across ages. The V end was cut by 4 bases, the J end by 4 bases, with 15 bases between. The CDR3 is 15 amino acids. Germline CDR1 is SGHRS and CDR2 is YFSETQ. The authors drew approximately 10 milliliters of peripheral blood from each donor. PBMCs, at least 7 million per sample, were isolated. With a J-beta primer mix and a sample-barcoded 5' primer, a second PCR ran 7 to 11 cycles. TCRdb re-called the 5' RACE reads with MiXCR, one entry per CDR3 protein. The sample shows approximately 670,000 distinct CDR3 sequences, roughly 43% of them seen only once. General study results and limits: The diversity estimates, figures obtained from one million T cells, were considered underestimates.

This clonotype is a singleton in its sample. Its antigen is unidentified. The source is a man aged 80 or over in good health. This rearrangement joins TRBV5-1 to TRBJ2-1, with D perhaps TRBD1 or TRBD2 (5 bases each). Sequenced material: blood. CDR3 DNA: TGCGCCAGCAGCGCGATTGGGACGAAATACAATGAGCAGTTCTTC. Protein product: CASSAIGTKYNEQFF.